This TCR beta chain was retrieved from a study of identical twins. The CDR3 spans 14 residues. Looked up from germline, CDR1 is SQVTM and CDR2 is ANQGSEA. Trimming shortened V by 6 bases and J by 2 bases, and 13 bases separated the two germline ends. TCRdb processed the 5' RACE reads anew with MiXCR; each CDR3 protein has one entry. The sample contains hundreds of thousands of distinct CDR3 sequences, about 24% of which appear only once. These data also formed part of another study, on T cells expressing NK-cell markers. That work adds: Roughly six donors showed dominant NKG2C+ clonotypes comprising about 1.0-7.5% of their CD8+ T cells.

The genes are TRBV29-1 and TRBJ2-2; TRBD2 is a possible D gene (5 bases). The clonotype was recovered from a woman aged 18-29 years in good health. Input material: CD4+ T cells sorted from blood. The CDR3 region has the DNA TGCAGCGTGCAACGACGGACTAACACCGGGGAGCTGTTTTTT. As protein: CSVQRRTNTGELFF.